The T cell receptor (beta chain) under discussion was sequenced for a study of cytomegalovirus exposure and HLA in healthy donors. As for the study in general: Counted in an early data release were about 85 million unique TCRs from HLA-typed donors.

Regarding this clone: Its antigen is not identified.

The primer mix had 60 Vbeta and 13 Jbeta primers. The data were produced by immunoSEQ multiplex PCR, yet TCRdb's version contains in-frame clones alone and is incomplete. The sample contains approximately 170,000 clones, roughly 75% of which appear only once. General observations from the study: Clonal expansion was found to be greater in HLA-associated TCR beta chains than in equally common others in a later analysis. Presence/absence comparisons presumed near-even sequencing depth among donors. Follow-up analysis later connected one missense variant in DCLRE1C with trimming of TCR beta V- and J-genes.

The V segment lost 4 bases and the J segment 2 bases; nucleotides outside the gene matches: 6. The CDR3 runs to 15 residues. In germline, CDR1 is SGHVS, CDR2 FQNEAQ. V gene TRBV7-8 combines with J gene TRBJ2-3, with 7 nucleotides matching TRBD2. The receptor's source is a male donor in good health and CMV-seronegative. Sequences were obtained from PBMCs. In DNA form, the CDR3 reads TGTGCCAGCAGCTCCTTAGCGGGCCTCACAGATACGCAGTATTTT. Its protein product is CASSSLAGLTDTQYF.